Below are 24 T cell receptor beta chains sequenced from a single sample in a study of shared clonotypes between healthy human individuals. The naive CD8 subset, CD45RO-negative cells positively selected for CCR7, excluded terminally differentiated effector memory CD45RA+ cells. Method: immunoSEQ multiplex PCR; TCRdb's copy keeps in-frame clones and lacks some. The table includes about 580,000 clones, 95% to 98% detected once. The specimen sequenced was naive CD8+ T cells sorted from blood. The receptors shown here come from a man aged 25-45 years in good health.

The chain recombines TRBV2 with TRBJ1-1; D is undetermined. V lost 0 bases, J lost 8 bases, and 16 bases lay in between. Germline V CDR1 and CDR2: SNHLY, FYNNEI. This CDR3 contains 15 residues. In nucleotides, the CDR3 is TGTGCCAGCAGTGAAGCGCGGGGTTGGTTTCACGAAGCTTTCTTT. Its protein product is CASSEARGWFHEAFF.

The count of this clone is one. The chain recombines TRBV11-3 with TRBJ2-1; D is tentatively TRBD1 or TRBD2 (5 bases each). The CDR3 contains 12 residues. Deletions cut 3 bases from V and 10 bases from J, with 10 bases between. Germline lookup yields CDR1 SGHNT and CDR2 YENEEA. CDR3 coding DNA: TGTGCCAGCAGCTTGGGGGTCAGGGAGCAGTTCTTC. Its protein is CASSLGVREQFF.

The chain carries TRBV11-2 and TRBJ1-1; D is unresolved. The CDR3 runs to 15 residues. CDR1 and CDR2 from the germline V gene are SGHAT and FQNNGV. Trimming stripped 5 bases from V and 0 bases from J, with 13 bases between. CDR3 protein: CASSPSDELNTEAFF. DNA for the CDR3: TGTGCCAGCAGCCCTTCGGACGAGTTGAACACTGAAGCTTTCTTT.

The chain combines TRBV9 with TRBJ2-1; 9 bases map to TRBD2. J gave up 0 bases and V 3 bases, and 1 base lay outside the gene matches. This CDR3 comprises 15 residues. Germline CDR1 SGDLS, CDR2 YYNGEE. In DNA form, the CDR3 reads TGTGCCAGCAGCGATAGCGGGAGCTCCTACAATGAGCAGTTCTTC. It yields the protein CASSDSGSSYNEQFF.

The J gene is TRBJ2-2, the V gene TRBV11-3, with D unresolved. Trimming took 8 bases from V and 0 from J, leaving 4 bases between them. CDR1 is SGHNT, CDR2 YENEEA, per germline. The CDR3 consists of 12 residues. The CDR3 region has the DNA TGTGCCAGCCGAACGAACACCGGGGAGCTGTTTTTT. It yields the protein CASRTNTGELFF.

The rearrangement joins TRBV19 to TRBJ2-1; 10 positions match TRBD1. This CDR3 has 14 amino acids. After removal of 6 bases from V and 7 bases from J, the junction contained 6 bases not matched to a gene. Germline loops: CDR1 LNHDA, CDR2 SQIVND (reference sequence). The CDR3 sequence is CASRPGTGVNEQFF. As DNA, the CDR3 is TGTGCCAGTAGACCCGGGACAGGGGTGAATGAGCAGTTCTTC.

The chain couples TRBV18 to TRBJ1-5, with a weak D call TRBD1 (5 bases). Per the germline V gene, CDR1 is KGHSH and CDR2 is LQKENI. The CDR3 runs to 14 residues. Deletions cut 6 bases from V and 7 bases from J, with 16 bases between. The CDR3 nucleotides are TGTGCCAGCTCCAACGAAGGGGAAAAGCAGCCCCAGCATTTT. Its translation: CASSNEGEKQPQHF.

V is TRBV19 and J is TRBJ2-2; 9 nucleotides match TRBD1. The CDR3 length is 17 residues. Germline assignment: CDR1 LNHDA and CDR2 SQIVND (reference sequence). V trimming: 4 bases; J trimming: 4 bases; junction bases outside the gene matches: 10. As DNA, the CDR3 is TGTGCCAGTAGTACTGGGTCCGGACAGGGGAGCACCGGGGAGCTGTTTTTT. It is translated as CASSTGSGQGSTGELFF.

The chain employs TRBV7-9 and TRBJ2-2; D ambiguous. The CDR3 spans 13 residues. Germline CDR1 is SEHNR and CDR2 is FQNEAQ (reference sequence). The V gene lost 2 bases and the J gene lost 4 bases, with 5 bases spanning the gap. The CDR3 is CASSLYGTGELFF. As DNA, the CDR3 is TGTGCCAGCAGCTTATATGGCACCGGGGAGCTGTTTTTT. The complete variable domain, with remaining parts taken from reference TRBV7-9 and TRBJ2-2, reads DTGVSQNPRHKITKRGQNVTFRCDPISEHNRLYWYRQTLGQGPEFLTYFQNEAQLEKSRLLSDRFSAERPKGSFSTLEIQRTEQGDSAMYLCASSLYGTGELFFGEGSRLTVL.

The sample holds one count of this clone. This chain links TRBV6-6 with TRBJ2-7, with 8 bases fitting TRBD2. Trimming took 6 bases from V and 0 from J; bases not matched to a gene: 4. Looked up from germline, CDR1 is MNHNY and CDR2 is SVGAGI (reference sequence). The CDR3 spans 14 residues. The CDR3 bases are TGTGCCAGCAGCCACACTAGCGGCTCCTACGAGCAGTACTTC. It translates to CASSHTSGSYEQYF.

V usage is TRBV27 and J usage is TRBJ2-4, with TRBD2 matching 14 bases. V dropped 10 bases and J dropped 0; count of bases not matched to a gene: 8. CDR3 size: 17 residues. Germline assignment: CDR1 MNHEY and CDR2 SMNVEV (reference sequence). DNA of the CDR3: TGTGCCACCTCGGGACTAGCGGGAGACTTAGCCAAAAACATTCAGTACTTC. This codes for CATSGLAGDLAKNIQYF.

The chain recombines TRBV5-1 with TRBJ2-7; weak D call: TRBD2 (6 bases). Germline CDR1 reads SGHRS; CDR2 reads YFSETQ. V was cut by 5 bases and J by 1 base, with 13 bases left in between. This CDR3 is 14 amino acids long. CDR3 DNA sequence: TGCGCCAGCAGTATAGGGACTTTTTCCTACGAGCAGTACTTC. Translation gives CASSIGTFSYEQYF.

The V gene is TRBV7-9, the J gene TRBJ1-4, with a possible D match to TRBD1 (5 bases). V was trimmed by 1 base and J by 8 bases, leaving 17 bases between them. This CDR3 region has 16 residues. The V gene's germline CDR1 is SEHNR and CDR2 FQNEAQ (reference sequence). CDR3 sequence: CASSLEGGGSFEKLFF. The CDR3, as DNA: TGTGCCAGCAGCTTAGAAGGCGGGGGGAGCTTCGAAAAACTGTTTTTT.

The rearrangement links TRBV27 to TRBJ2-7; 10 bases fit TRBD2. After removal of 7 bases from V and 0 bases from J, the junction contained 9 bases not matched to a gene. Germline V CDR1 and CDR2: MNHEY, SMNVEV (reference sequence). The CDR3 is made up of 16 amino acids. CDR3 in amino acids: CASNPTGTSVSYEQYF. The CDR3 bases are TGTGCCAGCAATCCCACCGGGACTAGCGTCTCCTACGAGCAGTACTTC.

The chain has TRBV27 and TRBJ2-7; 9 bases are a match to TRBD1. The V gene end was trimmed by 10 bases and the J gene end by 3 bases; junction bases not matched to a gene: 4. The V gene's germline CDR1 is MNHEY and CDR2 SMNVEV (reference sequence). The length of the CDR3 is 12 residues. For the CDR3, the DNA is TGTGCCACCCTGGACAGGGGCTACGAGCAGTACTTC. Translated: CATLDRGYEQYF.

This chain uses TRBV7-6 with TRBJ2-1, with 9 bases matching TRBD2. Germline assignment: CDR1 SGHVS and CDR2 FNYEAQ. V lost 0 bases and J lost 4; bases outside the gene matches: 10. The CDR3 extends over 18 amino acids. CDR3 in DNA: TGTGCCAGCAGCTTAGCGCGAGGTGGGCGGGAGGGGTACAATGAGCAGTTCTTC. As protein: CASSLARGGREGYNEQFF.

The J gene is TRBJ1-3, the V gene TRBV7-9; TRBD1 aligns across 9 bases. With V trimmed by 5 bases and J by 1 base, 9 bases remained unmatched. Germline values: CDR1 SEHNR, CDR2 FQNEAQ (reference sequence). The CDR3 is 17 amino acids. This chain's CDR3 is CASSPRQGELSGNTIYF. CDR3 nucleotide sequence: TGTGCCAGCAGCCCAAGACAGGGGGAATTGTCTGGAAACACCATATATTTT.

To note about this clone: The same CDR3 also results from other DNA sequences found in this sample. This chain connects TRBV27 to TRBJ2-2; D remains ambiguous. V was pared by 2 bases and J by 4 bases, with 2 bases between. The germline gives CDR1 MNHEY, CDR2 SMNVEV (reference sequence). CDR3 length equals 12 residues. The CDR3 is CASSLGTGELFF. The DNA for the CDR3 is TGTGCCAGCAGTTTAGGCACCGGGGAGCTGTTTTTT.

This sequence joins TRBV15 and TRBJ2-7, with D unclear. Trimming cost V 8 bases and J 4 bases, with 12 bases left between them. Germline V gene data show CDR1 as LNHNV and CDR2 as YYDKDF (reference sequence). The CDR3 has 12 residues. The CDR3 region has the DNA TGTGCCACCTCACCTCTAAAGTACGAGCAGTACTTC. This codes for CATSPLKYEQYF.

The chain employs TRBV4-2 and TRBJ1-1; D might be TRBD1 (5 bases). Trimming took 1 base from V and 4 from J, leaving 22 bases between them. The germline CDR1 and CDR2 sequences are LGHNA and YNFKEQ. This CDR3 is 18 amino acids long. Here the CDR3 DNA reads TGTGCCAGCAGCCAAGGTGGCCCTATTGGGGGGGGATCCACTGAAGCTTTCTTT. This codes for CASSQGGPIGGGSTEAFF.

The CDR3 coding sequence is TGTGCGACCAACAGAGCGGGAGGGCCGATTAACAATGAGCAGTTCTTC. Its translation is CATNRAGGPINNEQFF. J is TRBJ2-1 and V is TRBV5-3; 10 bases match TRBD2. TRBV5-3 is classed as an ORF, of uncertain function. The length of the CDR3 is 16 residues.

Worth noting for this clone: This specimen includes other DNA sequences encoding the same CDR3. This rearrangement joins TRBV7-9 to TRBJ2-2; D remains ambiguous. The CDR3 covers 12 residues. The V end was cut by 1 base, the J end by 5 bases, with 2 bases between. Germline V gene lookup returns CDR1 SEHNR and CDR2 FQNEAQ (reference sequence). CDR3 loop: CASSLGTGELFF. CDR3 in DNA: TGTGCCAGCAGCTTAGGAACCGGGGAGCTGTTTTTT.

The rearrangement uses TRBV7-9 and TRBJ1-5, with D perhaps TRBD1 (5 bases). The ends were cut back, 2 bases at V and 4 bases at J, with 12 bases in the middle. Germline V CDR1 and CDR2: SEHNR, FQNEAQ (reference sequence). The CDR3 totals 15 residues. In DNA form, the CDR3 reads TGTGCCAGCAGCTTACCCGACAGAAGAAATCAGCCCCAGCATTTT. Amino acid sequence: CASSLPDRRNQPQHF. The variable domain in full, with the rest retrieved from reference TRBV7-9 and TRBJ1-5, is DTGVSQNPRHKITKRGQNVTFRCDPISEHNRLYWYRQTLGQGPEFLTYFQNEAQLEKSRLLSDRFSAERPKGSFSTLEIQRTEQGDSAMYLCASSLPDRRNQPQHFGDGTRLSIL.

The J gene is TRBJ2-1, the V gene TRBV5-1, with 10 bases identical to TRBD2. Germline CDR1 is SGHRS and CDR2 is YFSETQ. V lost 4 bases to trimming and J lost 8 bases; unmatched junction nucleotides: 6. The CDR3 is 14 amino acids. The CDR3 reads CASSRAGGLDEQFF. The DNA for the CDR3 is TGCGCCAGCAGCCGAGCGGGAGGGTTGGATGAGCAGTTCTTC.